This TCR beta chain was sequenced for a study of T cell responses to AZD1222 COVID-19 vaccine. A word on this clone: Its antigen is not identified.

Broader study findings: Spike was spanned by vaccine-associated CD4 TCRs, which were dominant at 160-218 and 743-854.

Deletions cut 2 bases from V and 7 bases from J, with 7 bases between. The germline gives CDR1 SGHKS, CDR2 YYEKEE (reference sequence). The CDR3 extends over 12 amino acids. The repertoire was sequenced with immunoSEQ multiplex PCR; TCRdb's copy has only in-frame clones and lacks some. This table holds under 150,000 clones, roughly 91% found once. The genes are TRBV5-5 and TRBJ1-5; D unclear. Here the sequenced sample was peripheral blood, taken on day 0 of AZD1222 vaccination. The TCR sequence derives from an adult in good health. The CDR3 spells CASSLILQPQHF. The CDR3 nucleotides are TGTGCCAGCAGCTTAATACTGCAGCCCCAGCATTTT.